The clone carrying this T cell receptor (beta chain) was observed at least ten times. With 10-nucleotide random UMIs, 5'RACE was used to make the cDNA. The output of every sequencing run exceeded 190 million TCR-beta sequences, derived from 15-18 subjects. One entry per CDR3 protein results from TCRdb running MiXCR on the 5' RACE reads. The table lists roughly 76,000 distinct CDR3 sequences, roughly 15% of them singletons. The controls, all healthy individuals, were blood bank volunteers in Maryland, USA. This sample is part of a study of neurological immune-mediated disorders. This receptor was obtained from a woman aged 45-60 years in good health. Sequenced sample: PBMCs.

CDR3 residues: CASSLQPNYGYTF. In nucleotides, the CDR3 is TGTGCCAGCAGCCTACAACCTAACTATGGCTACACCTTC. The rearrangement uses TRBV3-1 and TRBJ1-2; D is unclear. Looked up from germline, CDR1 is LGHDT and CDR2 is YNNKEL (reference sequence). The CDR3 loop spans 13 amino acids. Deletions cut 4 bases from V and 0 bases from J, with 6 bases between. The full variable domain, rest sourced from reference TRBV3-1 and TRBJ1-2, is DTAVSQTPKYLVTQMGNDKSIKCEQNLGHDTMYWYKQDSKKFLKIMFSYNNKELIINETVPNRFSPKSPDKAHLNLHINSLELGDSAVYFCASSLQPNYGYTFGSGTRLTVV.